Listed here are 9 T cell receptor beta chains from one sample, sequenced in a study of T cells in Graves' hyperthyroidism and ophthalmopathy. Amplification yielded TCR beta CDR3 regions, with RNA transcripts as the source. Researchers ran a first-round RT-PCR on the TCR CDR3 using the HTBI primer set. MiXCR was run by TCRdb on the multiplex PCR reads, yielding one entry per CDR3 protein. The sample lists hundreds of thousands of distinct CDR3 sequences, roughly 17% seen once, with about 16% in the top ten. Sequenced material: blood. These receptors were collected from a woman aged 18 to 35 with Graves' ophthalmopathy.

There are many counts of this clonotype. The CDR3 sequence is CSATTRQGSYSSTDTQYF. Here the CDR3 DNA reads TGCAGTGCTACCACCCGACAGGGGTCTTACTCTAGCACAGATACGCAGTATTTT. This rearrangement joins TRBV20-1 to TRBJ2-3; 8 nucleotides line up with TRBD1. Germline-derived CDR1 and CDR2 are DFQATT and SNEGSKA (reference sequence). CDR3 length equals 18 residues. V dropped 4 bases and J dropped 0; count of bases not matched to a gene: 15.

The chain has TRBV5-1 and TRBJ2-3; a possible D gene is TRBD2 (5 bases). The V gene's germline CDR1 is SGHRS and CDR2 YFSETQ. CDR3 size: 12 residues. CDR3 in DNA: TGCCGCCGGCAGCGGAACACAGATACGCAGTATTTT. It yields the protein CRRQRNTDTQYF.

The chain is built from TRBV24-1 and TRBJ2-3, with 8 nucleotides matching TRBD2. The length of the CDR3 is 15 residues. V dropped 8 bases and J dropped 4; count of bases not matched to a gene: 10. Germline V CDR1 and CDR2: KGHDR, SFDVKD. CDR3 DNA: TGTGCCACCATGGACGGGGGGGCGGGGGCAGATACGCAGTATTTT. Translation: CATMDGGAGADTQYF.

The chain couples TRBV29-1 to TRBJ1-1, with no clear D. CDR3 length: 10 amino acids. Germline V gene lookup returns CDR1 SQVTM and CDR2 ANQGSEA. V was pared by 5 bases and J by 3 bases, with 4 bases between. For the CDR3, the DNA is TGCAGCGTTCTTTACACTGAAGCTTTCTTT. It translates to CSVLYTEAFF. Filled out from reference TRBV29-1 and TRBJ1-1, the complete variable domain reads SAVISQKPSRDICQRGTSLTIQCQVDSQVTMMFWYRQQPGQSLTLIATANQGSEATYESGFVIDKFPISRPNLTFSTLTVSNMSPEDSSIYLCSVLYTEAFFGQGTRLTVV.

This clonotype was observed a handful of times. The rearrangement joins TRBV7-3 to TRBJ1-1; D unresolved. CDR3 length: 14 amino acids. V lost 5 bases and J lost 4, with 14 bases in between. Germline CDR1 reads SGHTA; CDR2 reads FQGTGA. Here the CDR3 DNA reads TGTGCCAGCAGCGCTTCAGACGGACCCACTGAAGCTTTCTTT. This encodes CASSASDGPTEAFF.

The chain joins TRBV28 to TRBJ2-2, with D unresolved. Germline-derived CDR1 and CDR2 are MDHEN and SYDVKM. V lost 8 bases and J lost 2, with 15 bases in between. This CDR3 region has 15 residues. This CDR3 reads CASLSPQLNTGELFF. In DNA form, the CDR3 reads TGTGCCAGCTTAAGCCCGCAGCTAAACACCGGGGAGCTGTTTTTT.

This rearrangement joins TRBV7-9 to TRBJ2-5; the D is unclear. V lost 5 bases, J lost 2 bases, and 18 bases lay in between. Germline lookup yields CDR1 SEHNR and CDR2 FQNEAQ (reference sequence). This CDR3 has 16 residues. DNA of the CDR3: TGTGCCAGCAGCCCCGGCCCCCAGCAGGCACAAGAGACCCAGTACTTC. This sequence encodes CASSPGPQQAQETQYF.

This clonotype has just a few counts. The chain links TRBV4-1 to TRBJ2-5, with D uncertain. CDR1 is MGHRA, CDR2 YSYEKL, per germline. The germline V and J ends were trimmed by 3 bases and 2 bases, with 7 bases remaining between them. This CDR3 is 13 amino acids long. The CDR3 DNA is TGCGCCAGCAGCCAGGCACAGCAAGAGACCCAGTACTTC. Its translation: CASSQAQQETQYF.

This clonotype has a handful of counts. This chain connects TRBV7-6 to TRBJ2-2; D remains ambiguous. Trimming removed 4 bases from V and 2 bases from J, with 20 bases in between. CDR3 length: 18 amino acids. Germline CDR1 and CDR2: SGHVS and FNYEAQ. The CDR3 bases are TGTGCCAGCAGCTCAATAAGGTGGTGGGTTATCAACACCGGGGAGCTGTTTTTT. It specifies CASSSIRWWVINTGELFF. Variable domain in full (rest from reference TRBV7-6 and TRBJ2-2): GAGVSQSPRYKVTKRGQDVALRCDPISGHVSLYWYRQALGQGPEFLTYFNYEAQQDKSGLPNDRFSAERPEGSISTLTIQRTEQRDSAMYRCASSSIRWWVINTGELFFGEGSRLTVL.